This entry lists 25 T cell receptor beta chains sequenced from one sample in a study of technical replicates of blood from a few donors. Sequencing used immunoSEQ multiplex PCR; TCRdb keeps in-frame clones, though not all of them. The data hold about 75,000 clones, with 95% to 97% observed a single time. The sequenced sample was T cells isolated from PBMCs. Receptors originate from a human donor in good health.

As concerns this clone: A read error may account for a junction end that differs from germline. The V and J genes are TRBV7-7 and TRBJ2-7; 11 positions match TRBD2. The CDR3 contains 15 residues. Germline loops: CDR1 SSHAT, CDR2 FNYEAQ (reference sequence). The CDR3 spells CASSLAGGSSYEQYF. CDR3 coding DNA: TGTGCTAGCAGCTTAGCGGGGGGGAGCTCCTACGAGCAGTACTTC.

The chain uses TRBV7-9 and TRBJ1-1; D not resolved. Trimming took 5 bases from V and 11 from J, leaving 12 bases between them. CDR1 is SEHNR and CDR2 is FQNEAQ in the germline V gene (reference sequence). This CDR3 has 11 amino acids. CDR3 DNA sequence: TGTGCCAGCAGCCATACTTCATCGGCTTTCTTT. The encoded protein is CASSHTSSAFF.

The rearrangement links TRBV6-6 to TRBJ2-5; 7 nucleotides agree with TRBD2. The CDR3 is 15 residues long. The germline CDR1 and CDR2 sequences are MNHNY and SVGAGI (reference sequence). The V segment lost 4 bases and the J segment 2 bases; nucleotides outside the gene matches: 7. The CDR3 DNA sequence: TGTGCCAGCAGTTCAGAGGGACTATCACAAGAGACCCAGTACTTC. Protein sequence: CASSSEGLSQETQYF.

V and J are TRBV30 and TRBJ2-1, with 13 bases aligning to TRBD2. The CDR3 is 14 amino acids. The V gene's germline CDR1 is GTSNPN and CDR2 SVGIG (reference sequence). V trimming: 4 bases; J trimming: 9 bases; junction bases outside the gene matches: 6. CDR3 DNA: TGTGCCTGGACAGGACTAGCGGGAGAAACTGAGCAGTTCTTC. This codes for CAWTGLAGETEQFF.

The CDR3, as DNA: TGTGCCAGCAGTTACCCGGGACAGGGGGTCTATGGCTACACCTTC. Translation gives CASSYPGQGVYGYTF. The chain employs TRBV6-5 and TRBJ1-2; 11 bases agree with TRBD1. There are 15 residues in the CDR3. J was trimmed by 4 bases and V by 2 bases; bases with no gene match: 3. Germline V lookup: CDR1 MNHEY, CDR2 SVGAGI.

A single count supports this clone. V gene TRBV7-2 combines with J gene TRBJ2-5; 7 bases are shared with TRBD1. Germline V CDR1 and CDR2: SGHTA, FQGNSA. CDR3 length equals 13 residues. J lost 7 bases, V lost 5 bases, and 7 bases had no gene match. The CDR3 DNA is TGTGCCAGCAGCCGACGACAGGGTGGGACCCAGTACTTC. This sequence encodes CASSRRQGGTQYF.

This clone was seen just once. J is TRBJ1-1 and V is TRBV10-1; D uncertain. This CDR3 comprises 13 residues. The germline V gene encodes CDR1 WNHNN and CDR2 SYGVQD (reference sequence). V was shortened by 6 bases and J by 1 base, with 9 bases between the two germline ends. The CDR3 DNA is TGCGCCAGCAGCCCGAACGGGAACACTGAAGCTTTCTTT. It codes for CASSPNGNTEAFF.

This clone was counted at least ten times. The chain combines TRBV29-1 with TRBJ1-1; tentative D call: TRBD1 (6 bases). V was shortened by 5 bases and J by 11 bases, with 15 bases between the two germline ends. This CDR3 contains 11 residues. CDR1 SQVTM and CDR2 ANQGSEA come from the germline V gene. The CDR3 sequence: CSVSRGGYAFF. The CDR3 nucleotides are TGCAGCGTTTCCAGGGGTGGATATGCTTTCTTT.

The rearrangement uses TRBV30 and TRBJ2-1; D possibly corresponds to TRBD2 (6 bases). The V and J ends lost 4 bases and 2 bases respectively, with 15 bases between them. Germline V lookup: CDR1 GTSNPN, CDR2 SVGIG (reference sequence). The CDR3 is 15 amino acids. The CDR3 nucleotides are TGTGCCTGGACCGACGGCCTAGCGCCCTACAATGAGCAGTTCTTC. Amino acid sequence: CAWTDGLAPYNEQFF.

This rearrangement joins TRBV7-9 to TRBJ1-1; D possibly corresponds to TRBD1 (5 bases). V was shortened by 1 base and J by 4 bases, with 10 bases between the two germline ends. Germline V gene lookup returns CDR1 SEHNR and CDR2 FQNEAQ (reference sequence). CDR3 length equals 14 residues. CDR3 nucleotides: TGTGCCAGCAGCTTAGTCGGGGGTTCCACTGAAGCTTTCTTT. This encodes CASSLVGGSTEAFF.

This chain joins TRBV4-2 and TRBJ1-2; D possibly corresponds to TRBD1 (6 bases). With 7 bases removed from V and 0 bases from J, the gap between germline ends came to 9 bases. The germline gives CDR1 LGHNA, CDR2 YNFKEQ. The CDR3 sequence is 13 residues long. As DNA, the CDR3 is TGTGCCAGCACCCGACAGGCTAACTATGGCTACACCTTC. It specifies CASTRQANYGYTF.

The chain is built from TRBV13 and TRBJ2-7; TRBD1 matches at 10 bases. Germline V gene data show CDR1 as PRHDT and CDR2 as FYEKMQ (reference sequence). V lost 4 bases and J lost 5; bases outside the gene matches: 8. The CDR3 extends over 15 amino acids. The CDR3 loop reads CASSSRDRGIHEQYF. The CDR3 DNA is TGTGCCAGCAGCTCCCGGGACAGGGGCATCCACGAGCAGTACTTC.

This rearrangement joins TRBV9 to TRBJ1-4; D gene ambiguous. V was clipped by 3 bases and J by 6 bases, with 12 bases between them. The CDR3 extends over 14 amino acids. The germline V gene has CDR1 SGDLS and CDR2 YYNGEE. This CDR3 reads CASSGGEFDEKLFF. The CDR3 DNA sequence: TGTGCCAGCAGCGGGGGAGAATTTGATGAAAAACTGTTTTTT.

The V and J genes are TRBV28 and TRBJ2-1, with D possibly being TRBD2 (6 bases). Trimming pared 3 bases from V and 0 bases from J, leaving 15 bases between. This CDR3 spans 17 amino acids. Germline CDR1 MDHEN, CDR2 SYDVKM. CDR3 sequence (DNA): TGTGCCAGCAGTTTTCCGGGGCGGGGACCCTCCTACAATGAGCAGTTCTTC. This sequence encodes CASSFPGRGPSYNEQFF.

This sequence joins TRBV4-2 and TRBJ1-5; 9 positions match TRBD1. CDR1 and CDR2 from the germline V gene are LGHNA and YNFKEQ. J was trimmed by 7 bases and V by 1 base; bases with no gene match: 8. The CDR3 totals 16 residues. The CDR3 protein is CASSQGIGQGRQPQHF. CDR3 sequence (DNA): TGTGCCAGCAGCCAAGGAATCGGACAGGGGAGACAGCCCCAGCATTTT.

This chain uses TRBV2 with TRBJ2-7; 11 bases are a match to TRBD2. The CDR3 is 16 amino acids. After removal of 1 base from V and 2 bases from J, the junction contained 4 bases not matched to a gene. Germline V gene lookup returns CDR1 SNHLY and CDR2 FYNNEI. CDR3 DNA sequence: TGTGCCAGCAGTGAAGGGGGGACTAGCGGAACCTACGAGCAGTACTTC. Amino acid sequence: CASSEGGTSGTYEQYF.

This rearrangement joins TRBV28 to TRBJ2-7, with 7 bases aligning to TRBD2. This CDR3 comprises 15 residues. Germline assignment: CDR1 MDHEN and CDR2 SYDVKM. V shed 2 bases and J 3 bases; nucleotides not matched to a gene: 7. This chain's CDR3 is CASSLPGGLLYEQYF. CDR3 nucleotide sequence: TGTGCCAGCAGTTTACCGGGGGGACTTCTCTACGAGCAGTACTTC.

This clone was picked up a small number of times. The chain combines TRBV29-1 with TRBJ2-5, with no clear D. The V end was cut by 2 bases, the J end by 7 bases, with 11 bases between. Germline V gene lookup returns CDR1 SQVTM and CDR2 ANQGSEA. The CDR3 contains 12 residues. The CDR3 is CSVEYTEGTQYF. In DNA, the CDR3 is TGCAGCGTTGAATACACAGAAGGGACCCAGTACTTC.

This chain connects TRBV5-1 to TRBJ2-3; 11 bases line up with TRBD2. The V gene end was trimmed by 2 bases and the J gene end by 0 bases; junction bases not matched to a gene: 2. Germline CDR1 SGHRS, CDR2 YFSETQ. The length of the CDR3 is 16 residues. The CDR3 DNA sequence: TGCGCCAGCAGCTTACTAGCGGGGGTTAGCACAGATACGCAGTATTTT. This codes for CASSLLAGVSTDTQYF.

The sample holds one count of this clone. The rearrangement links TRBV5-1 to TRBJ1-2, with TRBD1 as a possible D gene (6 bases). CDR3 length: 15 amino acids. V gave up 4 bases and J gave up 8 bases, with 21 bases separating them. Germline V lookup: CDR1 SGHRS, CDR2 YFSETQ. This CDR3 reads CASSQSIGGSDGYTF. The CDR3, as DNA: TGCGCCAGCAGCCAATCCATAGGGGGATCTGACGGCTACACCTTC.

V is TRBV5-5 and J is TRBJ1-3; D is undetermined. CDR1 is SGHKS and CDR2 is YYEKEE in the germline V gene (reference sequence). Trimming left V 1 base short and J 0 bases short, with 8 bases between. This CDR3 is built from 15 residues. The DNA for the CDR3 is TGTGCCAGCAGCTTGATTGGGCGCTCTGGAAACACCATATATTTT. Protein sequence: CASSLIGRSGNTIYF. Full variable domain (outside the CDR3, taken from reference TRBV5-5 and TRBJ1-3): DAGVTQSPTHLIKTRGQQVTLRCSPISGHKSVSWYQQVLGQGPQFIFQYYEKEERGRGNFPDRFSARQFPNYSSELNVNALLLGDSALYLCASSLIGRSGNTIYFGEGSWLTVV.

The chain recombines TRBV2 with TRBJ2-1; no clear D. V shed 2 bases and J shed 9 bases, with 8 bases lying between them. Looked up from germline, CDR1 is SNHLY and CDR2 is FYNNEI. The CDR3 is 12 residues long. The CDR3 spells CASSEWVAEQFF. DNA for the CDR3: TGTGCCAGCAGTGAATGGGTAGCTGAGCAGTTCTTC.

The chain employs TRBV6-5 and TRBJ2-7, with D tentatively TRBD1 (5 bases). CDR1 and CDR2 (germline): MNHEY, SVGAGI. The V end lost 5 bases, the J end lost 5 bases, and 10 bases lay between the germline ends. The length of the CDR3 is 12 residues. In DNA form, the CDR3 reads TGTGCCAGCAGTCCAGGGAAACACGAGCAGTACTTC. It encodes CASSPGKHEQYF.

The chain combines TRBV11-2 with TRBJ2-1; TRBD2 is a possible D gene (5 bases). Germline V CDR1 and CDR2: SGHAT, FQNNGV. Trimming pared 0 bases from V and 7 bases from J, leaving 7 bases between. The CDR3 is 13 residues long. CDR3 in amino acids: CASSLDRRNEQFF. Written as DNA, the CDR3 is TGTGCCAGCAGCTTAGATAGGAGGAATGAGCAGTTCTTC.

The chain combines TRBV5-1 with TRBJ2-7; 11 nucleotides match TRBD2. The V gene end was trimmed by 4 bases and the J gene end by 3 bases; junction bases not matched to a gene: 6. This CDR3 comprises 15 residues. Germline CDR1 SGHRS, CDR2 YFSETQ. The CDR3 sequence: CASSPKLAGVYEQYF. In DNA, the CDR3 is TGCGCCAGCAGCCCCAAACTAGCGGGGGTCTACGAGCAGTACTTC.